This T cell receptor beta chain was profiled in a study of blood T cell repertoires in COVID-19. Overall study context: PBMCs, B-cell-depleted T cells, or T cells provided the cDNA or gDNA that made up the material.

Recruits, aged about 18 to 89 years, lived in 24 US areas. Among Cohort 3 donors, those recovered had two negative PCRs, clearance, or symptom resolution. The CDR3 consists of 14 residues. CDR1 SNHLY and CDR2 FYNNEI come from the germline V gene. V dropped 8 bases and J dropped 0 bases, with 11 bases sitting between them. Original data processing: Nucleated cell counts were estimated from reference gene primer amplification. Clones were sequenced by immunoSEQ multiplex PCR, and TCRdb holds only the in-frame ones, with some missing. V and J calls and clone size come straight from that table; D and trimming were deduced from the DNA. The sample gives approximately 230,000 clones, 70% to 85% of which show up once; 15% is in the top ten.

The receptor comes from a man between 35 and 55 years old who had recovered from COVID-19. Sequenced sample: PBMCs or T cells enriched from blood (not recorded which). The chain joins TRBV2 to TRBJ2-1, with a weak D call TRBD1 (6 bases). The CDR3 coding sequence is TGTGCCAGCGGGGGCGAAGGCTCCTACAATGAGCAGTTCTTC. Translation gives CASGGEGSYNEQFF.